This T cell receptor beta chain was sequenced for a study of blood T cell repertoires in COVID-19. About the study: From the United States, Italy and Spain came samples of acute and convalescent COVID-19.

CDR3 length equals 17 residues. Trimming took off 0 bases at V and 1 base at J, with 16 bases between the two ends. Germline V gives CDR1 GTSNPN, CDR2 SVGIG (reference sequence). Profiled with immunoSEQ multiplex PCR; TCRdb holds only in-frame clones, not every one. The sample carries some 240,000 clones, roughly 76% recorded once. The sequenced material came from peripheral blood. This clonotype was sampled from a woman over 75 with COVID-19, enrolled during active disease. This sequence joins TRBV30 and TRBJ2-1; TRBD1 might be the D (7 bases). The chain's CDR3 is CAWSVGAGTDSYNEQFF. The CDR3 DNA reads as TGTGCCTGGAGTGTAGGGGCGGGGACAGATTCCTACAATGAGCAGTTCTTC. Complete variable domain (other parts from reference TRBV30 and TRBJ2-1): SQTIHQWPATLVQPVGSPLSLECTVEGTSNPNLYWYRQAAGRGLQLLFYSVGIGQISSEVPQNLSASRPQDRQFILSSKKLLLSDSGFYLCAWSVGAGTDSYNEQFFGPGTRLTVL.